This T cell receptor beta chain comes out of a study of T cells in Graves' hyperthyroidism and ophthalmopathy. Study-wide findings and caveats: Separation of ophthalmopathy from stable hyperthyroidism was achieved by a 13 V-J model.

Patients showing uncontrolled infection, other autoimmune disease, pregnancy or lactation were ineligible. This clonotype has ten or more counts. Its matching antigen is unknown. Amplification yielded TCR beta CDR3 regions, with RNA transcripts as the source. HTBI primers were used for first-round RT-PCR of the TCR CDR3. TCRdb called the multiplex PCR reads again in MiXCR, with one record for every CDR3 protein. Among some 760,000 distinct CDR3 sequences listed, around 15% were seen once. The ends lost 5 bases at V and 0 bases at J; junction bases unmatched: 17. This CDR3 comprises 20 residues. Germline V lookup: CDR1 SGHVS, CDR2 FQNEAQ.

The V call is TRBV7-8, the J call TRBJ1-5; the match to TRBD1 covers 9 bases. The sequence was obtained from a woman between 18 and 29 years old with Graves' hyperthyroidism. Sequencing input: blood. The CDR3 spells CASSPLGTGNYLNSNQPQHF. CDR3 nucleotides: TGTGCCAGCAGCCCCCTTGGGACAGGGAACTACCTCAATAGCAATCAGCCCCAGCATTTT.